Listed here are 8 T cell receptor beta chains from one sample, sequenced in a study of T cells in Graves' hyperthyroidism and ophthalmopathy. TCR beta CDR3 region amplification was performed from RNA transcripts. TCR CDR3 regions were first amplified by RT-PCR with HTBI primers. MiXCR, applied by TCRdb to the multiplex PCR reads, yields one record per CDR3 protein. The data show approximately 610,000 distinct CDR3 sequences, with roughly 14% seen just once and around 4.5% held by the top ten. The sequenced material came from blood. These receptors came from a woman in her 40s with Graves' ophthalmopathy.

Ten or more counts support this clonotype. The chain couples TRBV28 to TRBJ2-7; D is perhaps TRBD1 (5 bases). Trimming took off 8 bases at V and 3 bases at J, with 14 bases between the two ends. CDR1 is MDHEN and CDR2 is SYDVKM in the germline V gene. The CDR3 extends over 13 amino acids. The DNA of the CDR3 is TGTGCCAGCGGTGCAGGGTCCATCTACGAGCAGTACTTC. Residues: CASGAGSIYEQYF.

The V and J genes are TRBV27 and TRBJ1-5; D unclear. The CDR3 is 15 amino acids. V dropped 2 bases and J dropped 0 bases, with 8 bases sitting between them. Germline V gene sequence: CDR1 MNHEY, CDR2 SMNVEV (reference sequence). CDR3 nucleotides: TGTGCCAGCAGTTTAACACCCTATAGCAATCAGCCCCAGCATTTT. Amino acid sequence: CASSLTPYSNQPQHF.

The chain combines TRBV9 with TRBJ2-4; D is possibly TRBD2 (5 bases). The germline V and J ends were trimmed by 2 bases and 3 bases, with 9 bases remaining between them. This CDR3 has 14 amino acids. Germline V gives CDR1 SGDLS, CDR2 YYNGEE. The CDR3 DNA sequence: TGTGCCAGCAGCGTGGGAGAGGGCAAAAACATTCAGTACTTC. Protein sequence: CASSVGEGKNIQYF.

This clonotype came up many times. This sequence joins TRBV29-1 and TRBJ1-1, with 9 nucleotides matching TRBD1. CDR3 size: 15 residues. Germline V gene data show CDR1 as SQVTM and CDR2 as ANQGSEA. Losses at the gene ends were 7 bases for V and 0 bases for J; bases not matched to a gene: 9. The CDR3 coding sequence is TGCAGCGGTACACAGGGGGCGGTACTGAACACTGAAGCTTTCTTT. Translated, it gives CSGTQGAVLNTEAFF.

This clonotype was seen at least ten times. The genes are TRBV6-5 and TRBJ2-7; D is unresolved. Germline V gene data show CDR1 as MNHEY and CDR2 as SVGAGI. The CDR3 contains 14 residues. V lost 2 bases and J lost 3, with 11 bases in between. The CDR3 bases are TGTGCCAGCAGTTACGACGGCTTAGACTACGAGCAGTACTTC. Protein: CASSYDGLDYEQYF.

V and J are TRBV19 and TRBJ2-6; weak D call: TRBD1 (6 bases). This CDR3 has 18 amino acids. Between the trimmed V and J ends, which lost 7 bases and 0 bases, there was a span of 19 bases. Germline lookup yields CDR1 LNHDA and CDR2 SQIVND (reference sequence). CDR3 sequence: CASTRDRHLPSGANVLTF. The CDR3 nucleotides are TGTGCCAGTACCCGCGACAGGCATTTACCCTCTGGGGCCAACGTCCTGACTTTC.

This clonotype was counted ten times or more. V is TRBV5-1 and J is TRBJ1-2; 7 positions agree with TRBD1. Germline V gene sequence: CDR1 SGHRS, CDR2 YFSETQ. Trimming at V came to 1 base and at J to 6 bases, leaving 3 bases not matched to a gene. The CDR3 runs 13 residues. CDR3 residues: CASSLRQGHGYTF. The CDR3 coding sequence is TGCGCCAGCAGCTTGAGACAGGGTCATGGCTACACCTTC.

This clonotype was detected many times. The chain joins TRBV5-6 to TRBJ2-5; 8 nucleotides align to TRBD2. V lost 4 bases to trimming and J lost 4 bases; unmatched junction nucleotides: 6. In germline, CDR1 is SGHDT, CDR2 YYEEEE. The CDR3 loop spans 14 amino acids. The DNA for the CDR3 is TGTGCCAGCAGCCGGGAGGGACTAACAGAGACCCAGTACTTC. This sequence encodes CASSREGLTETQYF.